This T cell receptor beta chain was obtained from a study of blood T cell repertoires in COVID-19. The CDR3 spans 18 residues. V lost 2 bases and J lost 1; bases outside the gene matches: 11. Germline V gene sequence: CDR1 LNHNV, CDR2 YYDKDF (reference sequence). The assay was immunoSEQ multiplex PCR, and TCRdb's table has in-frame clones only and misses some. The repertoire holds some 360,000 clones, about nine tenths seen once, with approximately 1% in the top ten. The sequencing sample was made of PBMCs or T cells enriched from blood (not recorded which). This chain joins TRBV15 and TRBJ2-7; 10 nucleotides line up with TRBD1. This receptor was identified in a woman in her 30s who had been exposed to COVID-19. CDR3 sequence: CATSRPPGQGTDSYEQYF. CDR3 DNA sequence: TGTGCCACCAGCAGACCGCCGGGACAGGGGACAGATTCCTACGAGCAGTACTTC.